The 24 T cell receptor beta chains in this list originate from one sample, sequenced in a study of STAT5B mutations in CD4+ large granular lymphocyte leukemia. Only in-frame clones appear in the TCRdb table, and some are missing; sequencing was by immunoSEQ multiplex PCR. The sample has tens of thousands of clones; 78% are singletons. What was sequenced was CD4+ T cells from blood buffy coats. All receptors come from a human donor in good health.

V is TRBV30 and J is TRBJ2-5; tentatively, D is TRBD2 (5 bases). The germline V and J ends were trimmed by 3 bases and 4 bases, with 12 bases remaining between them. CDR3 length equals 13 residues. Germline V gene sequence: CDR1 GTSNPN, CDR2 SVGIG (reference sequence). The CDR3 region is CAWRWAGGETQYF. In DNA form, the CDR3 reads TGTGCCTGGAGGTGGGCAGGAGGAGAGACCCAGTACTTC.

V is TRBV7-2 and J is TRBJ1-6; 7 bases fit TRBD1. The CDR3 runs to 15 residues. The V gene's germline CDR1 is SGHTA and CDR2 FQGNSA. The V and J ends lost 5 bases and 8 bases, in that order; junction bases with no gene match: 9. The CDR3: CASSPGHRGDSPLHF. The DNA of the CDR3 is TGTGCCAGCAGCCCAGGGCACAGGGGCGATTCACCCCTCCACTTT.

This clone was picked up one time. The CDR3: CASSRGTDRELFF. CDR3 DNA sequence: TGCGCCAGCAGCCGAGGAACAGACCGGGAGCTGTTTTTT. V usage is TRBV4-1 and J usage is TRBJ2-2; D call uncertain. This CDR3 contains 13 residues. Trimming pared 4 bases from V and 9 bases from J, leaving 12 bases between. The germline gives CDR1 MGHRA, CDR2 YSYEKL.

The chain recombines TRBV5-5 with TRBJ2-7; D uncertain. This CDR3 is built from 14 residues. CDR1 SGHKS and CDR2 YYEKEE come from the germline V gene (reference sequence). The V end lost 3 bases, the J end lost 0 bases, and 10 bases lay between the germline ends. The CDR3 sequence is CASSSSPYSYEQYF. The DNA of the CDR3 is TGTGCCAGCAGCTCCTCGCCCTACTCCTACGAGCAGTACTTC.

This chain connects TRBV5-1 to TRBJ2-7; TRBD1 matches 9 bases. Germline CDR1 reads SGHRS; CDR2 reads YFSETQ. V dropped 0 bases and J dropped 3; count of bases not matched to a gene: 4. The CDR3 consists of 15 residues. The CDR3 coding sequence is TGCGCCAGCAGCTTGGCCGACAGGGGGGGCTACGAGCAGTACTTC. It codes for CASSLADRGGYEQYF.

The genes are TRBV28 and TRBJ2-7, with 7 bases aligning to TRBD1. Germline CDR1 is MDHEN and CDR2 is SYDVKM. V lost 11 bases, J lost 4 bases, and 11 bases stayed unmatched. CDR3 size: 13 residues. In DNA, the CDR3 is TGTGCCTCCAAGAGGGGGCCGAGTTACGAGCAGTACTTC. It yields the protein CASKRGPSYEQYF.

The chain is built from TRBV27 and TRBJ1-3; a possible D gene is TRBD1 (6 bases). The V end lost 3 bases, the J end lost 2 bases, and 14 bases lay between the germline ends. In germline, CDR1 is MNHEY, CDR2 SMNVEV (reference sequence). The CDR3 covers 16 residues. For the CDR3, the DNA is TGTGCCAGCAGTTTGGGGATCAGGGGAACTGGAAACACCATATATTTT. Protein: CASSLGIRGTGNTIYF.

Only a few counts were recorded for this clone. The CDR3 nucleotides are TGCAGCGTTGCCCACGTACAGGGGATGGCGAAGAACTATGGCTACACCTTC. This sequence encodes CSVAHVQGMAKNYGYTF. This chain connects TRBV29-1 to TRBJ1-2, with 7 bases aligning to TRBD1. This CDR3 spans 17 amino acids. With 4 bases clipped from V and 2 bases from J, the junction kept 16 bases outside the gene matches. Germline CDR1 is SQVTM and CDR2 is ANQGSEA.

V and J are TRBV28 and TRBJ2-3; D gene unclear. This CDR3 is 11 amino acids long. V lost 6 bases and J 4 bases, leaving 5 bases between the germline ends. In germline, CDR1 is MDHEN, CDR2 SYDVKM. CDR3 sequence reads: CASSGPDTQYF. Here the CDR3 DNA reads TGTGCCAGCAGCGGCCCAGATACGCAGTATTTT.

The CDR3 DNA reads TGTGCCAGCTCACTAACCGGACAGGGGAGCTATGGCTACACCTTC. Translation: CASSLTGQGSYGYTF. The chain recombines TRBV18 with TRBJ1-2; TRBD1 aligns across 9 bases. The trim removed 4 bases at V and 4 bases at J, leaving 7 bases unmatched. The CDR3 runs 15 residues. Germline CDR1 and CDR2: KGHSH and LQKENI.

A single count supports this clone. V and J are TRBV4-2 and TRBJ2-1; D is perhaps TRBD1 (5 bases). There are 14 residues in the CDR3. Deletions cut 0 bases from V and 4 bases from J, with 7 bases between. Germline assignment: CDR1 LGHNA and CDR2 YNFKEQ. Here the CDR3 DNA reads TGTGCCAGCAGCCAAGATAAGGGGTACAATGAGCAGTTCTTC. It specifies CASSQDKGYNEQFF.

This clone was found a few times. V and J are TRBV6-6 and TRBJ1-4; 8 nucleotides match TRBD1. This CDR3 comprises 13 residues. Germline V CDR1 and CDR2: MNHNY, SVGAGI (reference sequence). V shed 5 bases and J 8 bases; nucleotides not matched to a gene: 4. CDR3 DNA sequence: TGTGCCAGCAGTCCCCGGGACAGGGAAAAACTGTTTTTT. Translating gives CASSPRDREKLFF.

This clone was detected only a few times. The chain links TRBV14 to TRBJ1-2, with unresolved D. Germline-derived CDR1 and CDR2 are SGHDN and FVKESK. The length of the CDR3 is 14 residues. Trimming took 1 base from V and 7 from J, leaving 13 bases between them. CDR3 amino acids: CASSQGIGSGGYTF. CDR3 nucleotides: TGTGCCAGCAGCCAAGGGATAGGGTCGGGTGGCTACACCTTC.

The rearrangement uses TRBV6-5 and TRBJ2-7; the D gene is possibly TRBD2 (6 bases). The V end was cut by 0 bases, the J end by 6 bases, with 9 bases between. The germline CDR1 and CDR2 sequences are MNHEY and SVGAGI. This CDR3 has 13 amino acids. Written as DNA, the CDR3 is TGTGCCAGCAGTTACTCAGGAGGGACCGAGCAGTACTTC. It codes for CASSYSGGTEQYF.

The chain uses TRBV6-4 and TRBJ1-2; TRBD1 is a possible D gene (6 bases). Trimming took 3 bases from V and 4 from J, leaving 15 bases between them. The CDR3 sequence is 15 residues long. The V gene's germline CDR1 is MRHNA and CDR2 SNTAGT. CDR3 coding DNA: TGTGCCAGCAGTGAGATTGCAGGGGATATCTATGGCTACACCTTC. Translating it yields CASSEIAGDIYGYTF.

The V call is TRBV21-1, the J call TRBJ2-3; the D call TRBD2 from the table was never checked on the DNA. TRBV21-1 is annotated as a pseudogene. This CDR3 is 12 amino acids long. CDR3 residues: CASSKVRDTQYF. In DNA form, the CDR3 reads TGTGCCAGCAGCAAAGTGAGAGATACGCAGTATTTT.

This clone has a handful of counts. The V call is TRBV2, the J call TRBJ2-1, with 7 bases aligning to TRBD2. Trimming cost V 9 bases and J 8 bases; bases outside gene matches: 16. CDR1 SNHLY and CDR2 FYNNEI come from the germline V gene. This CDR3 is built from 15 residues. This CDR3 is CARKGRALWNYEQFF. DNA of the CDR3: TGTGCCAGAAAAGGGAGGGCACTTTGGAATTATGAGCAGTTCTTC.

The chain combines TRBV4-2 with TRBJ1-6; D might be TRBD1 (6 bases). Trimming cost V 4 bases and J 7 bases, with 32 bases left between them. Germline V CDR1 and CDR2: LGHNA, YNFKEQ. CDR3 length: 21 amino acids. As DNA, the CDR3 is TGTGCCAGCAGCCCACACTACTCTAGCGGGGGCCAGTCCCTCGGAAATTCACCCCTCCACTTT. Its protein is CASSPHYSSGGQSLGNSPLHF.

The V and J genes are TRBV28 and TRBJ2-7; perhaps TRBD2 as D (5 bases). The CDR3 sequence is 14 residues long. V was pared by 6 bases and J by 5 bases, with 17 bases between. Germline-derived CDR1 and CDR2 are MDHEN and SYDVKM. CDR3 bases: TGTGCCAGCAGGACTAACCGGGATTTTGACGAGCAGTACTTC. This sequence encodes CASRTNRDFDEQYF.

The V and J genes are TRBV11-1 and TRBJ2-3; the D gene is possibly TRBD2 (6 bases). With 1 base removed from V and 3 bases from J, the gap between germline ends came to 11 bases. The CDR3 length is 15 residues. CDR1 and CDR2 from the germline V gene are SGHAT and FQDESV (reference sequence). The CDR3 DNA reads TGTGCCAGCAGCTTAGGTCGGGAGAGAACAGATACGCAGTATTTT. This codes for CASSLGRERTDTQYF.

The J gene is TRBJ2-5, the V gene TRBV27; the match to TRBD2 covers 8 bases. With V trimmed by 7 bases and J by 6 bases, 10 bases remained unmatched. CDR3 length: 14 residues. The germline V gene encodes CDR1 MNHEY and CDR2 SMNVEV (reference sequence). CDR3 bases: TGTGCCAGCACCCCATTCGGGGGGGGAAAGACCCAGTACTTC. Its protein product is CASTPFGGGKTQYF.

The chain's CDR3 is CASSIGIQETQYF. The CDR3 region has the DNA TGTGCCAGTAGTATTGGGATTCAGGAGACCCAGTACTTC. The gene calls are TRBV19 and TRBJ2-5, with unresolved D. This CDR3 contains 13 residues. Germline CDR1 LNHDA, CDR2 SQIVND (reference sequence). Trimming pared 3 bases from V and 5 bases from J, leaving 10 bases between.

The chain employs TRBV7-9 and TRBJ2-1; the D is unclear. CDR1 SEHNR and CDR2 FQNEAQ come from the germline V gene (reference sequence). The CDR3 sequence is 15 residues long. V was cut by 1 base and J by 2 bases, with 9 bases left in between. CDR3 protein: CASSLVTHPYNEQFF. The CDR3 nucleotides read TGTGCCAGCAGCTTAGTTACCCACCCCTACAATGAGCAGTTCTTC.

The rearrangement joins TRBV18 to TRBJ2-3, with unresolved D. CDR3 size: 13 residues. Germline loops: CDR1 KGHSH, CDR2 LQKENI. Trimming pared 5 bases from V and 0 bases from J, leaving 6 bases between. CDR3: CASSSSSTDTQYF. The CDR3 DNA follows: TGTGCCAGCTCATCGTCTAGCACAGATACGCAGTATTTT.